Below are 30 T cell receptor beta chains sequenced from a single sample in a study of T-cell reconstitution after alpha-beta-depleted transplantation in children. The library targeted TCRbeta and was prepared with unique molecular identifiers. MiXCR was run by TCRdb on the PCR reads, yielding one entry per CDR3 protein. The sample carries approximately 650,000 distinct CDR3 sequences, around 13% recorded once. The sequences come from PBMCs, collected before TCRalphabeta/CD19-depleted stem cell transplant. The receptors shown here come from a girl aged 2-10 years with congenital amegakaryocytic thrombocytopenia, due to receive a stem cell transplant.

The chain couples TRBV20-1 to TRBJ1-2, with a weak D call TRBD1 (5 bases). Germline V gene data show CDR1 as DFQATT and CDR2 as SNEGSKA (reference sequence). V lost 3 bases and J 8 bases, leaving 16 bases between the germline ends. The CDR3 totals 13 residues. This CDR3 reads CSASDREEWGYTF. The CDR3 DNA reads TGCAGTGCTAGTGACAGAGAGGAGTGGGGCTACACCTTC.

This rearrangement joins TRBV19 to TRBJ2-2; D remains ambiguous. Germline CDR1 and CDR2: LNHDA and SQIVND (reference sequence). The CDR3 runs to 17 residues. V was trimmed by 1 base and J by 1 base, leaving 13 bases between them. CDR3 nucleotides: TGTGCCAGTAGTATAGGCGGACGGTACTGGAACACCGGGGAGCTGTTTTTT. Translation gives CASSIGGRYWNTGELFF.

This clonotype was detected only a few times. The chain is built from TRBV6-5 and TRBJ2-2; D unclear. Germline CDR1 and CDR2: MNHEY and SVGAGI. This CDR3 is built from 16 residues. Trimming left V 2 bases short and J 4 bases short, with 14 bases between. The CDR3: CASSYDSTPGTGELFF. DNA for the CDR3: TGTGCCAGCAGTTACGATTCCACCCCGGGCACCGGGGAGCTGTTTTTT.

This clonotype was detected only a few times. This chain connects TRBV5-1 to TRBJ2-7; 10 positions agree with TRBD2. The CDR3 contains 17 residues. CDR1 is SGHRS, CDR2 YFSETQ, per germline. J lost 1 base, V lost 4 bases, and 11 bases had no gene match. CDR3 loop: CASSANSGTSASYEQYF. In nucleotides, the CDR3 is TGCGCCAGCAGCGCAAATTCCGGGACTAGCGCGTCCTACGAGCAGTACTTC. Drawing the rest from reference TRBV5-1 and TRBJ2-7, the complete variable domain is KAGVTQTPRYLIKTRGQQVTLSCSPISGHRSVSWYQQTPGQGLQFLFEYFSETQRNKGNFPGRFSGRQFSNSRSEMNVSTLELGDSALYLCASSANSGTSASYEQYFGPGTRLTVT.

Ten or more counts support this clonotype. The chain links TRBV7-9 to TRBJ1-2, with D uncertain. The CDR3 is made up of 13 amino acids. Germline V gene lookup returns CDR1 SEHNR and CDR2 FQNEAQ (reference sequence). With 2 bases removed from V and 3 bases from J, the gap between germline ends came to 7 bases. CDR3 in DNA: TGTGCCAGCAGCTTACTCGGATACTATGGCTACACCTTC. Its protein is CASSLLGYYGYTF.

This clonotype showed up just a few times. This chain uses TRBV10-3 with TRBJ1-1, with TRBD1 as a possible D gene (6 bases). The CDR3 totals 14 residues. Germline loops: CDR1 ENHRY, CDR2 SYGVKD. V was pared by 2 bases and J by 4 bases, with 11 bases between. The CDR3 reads CAISEQGSVTEAFF. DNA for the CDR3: TGTGCCATCAGTGAGCAGGGGTCGGTCACTGAAGCTTTCTTT.

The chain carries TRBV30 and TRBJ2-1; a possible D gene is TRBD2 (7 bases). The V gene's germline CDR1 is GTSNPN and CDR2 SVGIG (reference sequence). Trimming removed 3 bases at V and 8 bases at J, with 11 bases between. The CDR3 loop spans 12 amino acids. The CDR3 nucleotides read TGTGCCTGGAGGTGGGAGGGGGATGAGCAGTTCTTC. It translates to CAWRWEGDEQFF. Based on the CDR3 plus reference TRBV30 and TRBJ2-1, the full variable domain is SQTIHQWPATLVQPVGSPLSLECTVEGTSNPNLYWYRQAAGRGLQLLFYSVGIGQISSEVPQNLSASRPQDRQFILSSKKLLLSDSGFYLCAWRWEGDEQFFGPGTRLTVL.

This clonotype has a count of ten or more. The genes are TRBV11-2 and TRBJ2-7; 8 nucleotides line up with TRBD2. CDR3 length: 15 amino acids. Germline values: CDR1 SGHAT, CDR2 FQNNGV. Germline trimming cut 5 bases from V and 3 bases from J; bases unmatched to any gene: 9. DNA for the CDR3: TGTGCCAGCAGCGCCGGACTAGCAGAACACTACGAGCAGTACTTC. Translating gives CASSAGLAEHYEQYF.

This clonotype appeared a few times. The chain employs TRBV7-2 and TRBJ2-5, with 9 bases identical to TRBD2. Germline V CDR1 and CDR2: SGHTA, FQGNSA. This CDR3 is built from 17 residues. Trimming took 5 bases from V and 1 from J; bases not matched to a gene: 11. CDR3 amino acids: CASSPTRLAVFQETQYF. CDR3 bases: TGTGCCAGCAGCCCAACCCGACTAGCGGTCTTCCAAGAGACCCAGTACTTC.

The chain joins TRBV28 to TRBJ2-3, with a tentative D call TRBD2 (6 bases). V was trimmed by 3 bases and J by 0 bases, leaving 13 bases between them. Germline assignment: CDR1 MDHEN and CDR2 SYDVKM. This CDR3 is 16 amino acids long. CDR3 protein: CASSFSPGASTDTQYF. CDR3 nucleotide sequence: TGTGCCAGCAGTTTTAGTCCGGGAGCTAGCACAGATACGCAGTATTTT.

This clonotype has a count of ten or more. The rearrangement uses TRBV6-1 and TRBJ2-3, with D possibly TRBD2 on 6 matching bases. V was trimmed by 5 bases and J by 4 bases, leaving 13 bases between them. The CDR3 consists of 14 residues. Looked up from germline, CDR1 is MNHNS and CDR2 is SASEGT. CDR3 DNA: TGTGCCAGCAGTCGGAGGGCCTCGGCAGATACGCAGTATTTT. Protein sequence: CASSRRASADTQYF.

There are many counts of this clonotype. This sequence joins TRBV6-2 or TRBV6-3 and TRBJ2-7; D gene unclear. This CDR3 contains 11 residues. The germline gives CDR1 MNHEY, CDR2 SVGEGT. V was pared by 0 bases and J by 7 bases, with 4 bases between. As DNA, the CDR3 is TGTGCCAGCAGTTACTCCCAGGAGCAGTACTTC. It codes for CASSYSQEQYF.

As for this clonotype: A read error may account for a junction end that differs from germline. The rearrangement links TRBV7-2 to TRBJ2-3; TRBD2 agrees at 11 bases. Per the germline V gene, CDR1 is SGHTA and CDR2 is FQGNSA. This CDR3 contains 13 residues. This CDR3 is CASSLAKGLAVVF. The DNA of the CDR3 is TGTGCCAGCAGCTTAGCTAAGGGACTAGCGGTGGTTTTT.

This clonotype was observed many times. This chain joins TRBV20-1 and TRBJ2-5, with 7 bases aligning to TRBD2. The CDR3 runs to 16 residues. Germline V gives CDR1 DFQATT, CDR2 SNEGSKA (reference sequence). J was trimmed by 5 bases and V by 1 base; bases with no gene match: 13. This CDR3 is CSARAHPYGLGETQYF. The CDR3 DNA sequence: TGCAGTGCTAGAGCTCACCCCTATGGACTAGGCGAGACCCAGTACTTC.

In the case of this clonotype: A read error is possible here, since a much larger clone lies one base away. CDR3 amino acids: CAIRRVGQGGTEAFF. DNA of the CDR3: TGTGCCATCAGGCGCGTGGGACAGGGGGGCACTGAAGCTTTCTTT. The chain employs TRBV12-3 or TRBV12-4 and TRBJ1-1; 11 bases are a match to TRBD1. Losses at the gene ends were 10 bases for V and 4 bases for J; bases not matched to a gene: 11. This CDR3 contains 15 residues.

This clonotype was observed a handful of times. CDR3 residues: CASSLKGQGFYEQFF. CDR3 nucleotide sequence: TGTGCCAGCAGTTTGAAGGGACAGGGTTTCTATGAGCAGTTCTTC. This chain connects TRBV27 to TRBJ2-1; TRBD1 aligns across 9 bases. Germline CDR1 is MNHEY and CDR2 is SMNVEV (reference sequence). V lost 3 bases and J lost 8; bases outside the gene matches: 8. The CDR3 totals 15 residues.

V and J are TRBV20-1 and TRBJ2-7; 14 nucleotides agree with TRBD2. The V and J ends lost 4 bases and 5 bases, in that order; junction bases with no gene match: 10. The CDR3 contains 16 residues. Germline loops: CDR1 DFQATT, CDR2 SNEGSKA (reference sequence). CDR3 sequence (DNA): TGCAGTGCTACCCGAGGGACTAGCGGGAGAGGACACGAGCAGTACTTC. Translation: CSATRGTSGRGHEQYF.

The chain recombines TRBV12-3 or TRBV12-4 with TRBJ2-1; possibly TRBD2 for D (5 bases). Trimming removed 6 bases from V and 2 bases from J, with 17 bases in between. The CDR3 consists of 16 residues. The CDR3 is CASSLGPSGTYNEQFF. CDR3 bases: TGTGCCAGCAGCCTAGGTCCCTCCGGGACCTACAATGAGCAGTTCTTC.

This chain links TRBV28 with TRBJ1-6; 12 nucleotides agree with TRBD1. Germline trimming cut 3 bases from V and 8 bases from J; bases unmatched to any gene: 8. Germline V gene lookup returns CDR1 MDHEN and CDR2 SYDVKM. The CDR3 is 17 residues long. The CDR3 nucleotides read TGTGCCAGCAGTTTTCCGGGACAGGGGGCGCTTGATTCACCCCTCCACTTT. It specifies CASSFPGQGALDSPLHF.

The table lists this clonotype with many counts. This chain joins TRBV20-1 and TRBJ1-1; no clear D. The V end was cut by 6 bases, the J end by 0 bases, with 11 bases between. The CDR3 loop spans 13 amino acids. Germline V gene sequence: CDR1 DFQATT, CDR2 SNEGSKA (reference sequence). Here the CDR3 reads CSAPLALNTEAFF. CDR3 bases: TGCAGTGCCCCGCTGGCCCTGAACACTGAAGCTTTCTTT.

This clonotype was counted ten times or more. The CDR3, as DNA: TGTGCCAGCAGCTTACGACAGGAAAGTCCCTACGAGCAGTACTTC. This codes for CASSLRQESPYEQYF. The V and J genes are TRBV7-6 and TRBJ2-7, with D tentatively TRBD1 (6 bases). The germline V and J ends were trimmed by 2 bases and 2 bases, with 13 bases remaining between them. The CDR3 spans 15 residues. CDR1 and CDR2 (germline): SGHVS, FNYEAQ.

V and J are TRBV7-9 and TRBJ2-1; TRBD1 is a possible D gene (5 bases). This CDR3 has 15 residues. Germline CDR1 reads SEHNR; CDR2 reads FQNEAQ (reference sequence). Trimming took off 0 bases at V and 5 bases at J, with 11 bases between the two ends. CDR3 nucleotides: TGTGCCAGCAGCTTAGCGCAGGTAGGGGACAATGAGCAGTTCTTC. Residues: CASSLAQVGDNEQFF.

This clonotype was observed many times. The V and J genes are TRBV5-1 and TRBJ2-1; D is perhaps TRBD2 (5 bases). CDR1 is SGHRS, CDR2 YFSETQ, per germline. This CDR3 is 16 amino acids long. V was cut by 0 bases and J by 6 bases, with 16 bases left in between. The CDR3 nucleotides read TGCGCCAGCAGCTTGGTTCCGGGAAACCCAATCAATGAGCAGTTCTTC. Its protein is CASSLVPGNPINEQFF.

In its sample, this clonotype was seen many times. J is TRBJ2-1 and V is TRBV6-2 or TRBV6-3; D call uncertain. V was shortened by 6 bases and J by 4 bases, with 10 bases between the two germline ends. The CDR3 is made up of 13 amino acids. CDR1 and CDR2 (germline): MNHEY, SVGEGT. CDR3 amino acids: CASRTTPYNEQFF. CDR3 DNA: TGTGCCAGCAGGACCACCCCTTACAATGAGCAGTTCTTC.

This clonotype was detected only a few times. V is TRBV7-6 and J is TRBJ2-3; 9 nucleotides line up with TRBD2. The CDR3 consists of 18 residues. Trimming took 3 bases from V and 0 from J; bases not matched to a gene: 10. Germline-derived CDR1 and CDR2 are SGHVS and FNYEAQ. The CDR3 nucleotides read TGTGCCAGCAGCTTTATGACTAGCGGAGCGACTAGCACAGATACGCAGTATTTT. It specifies CASSFMTSGATSTDTQYF.

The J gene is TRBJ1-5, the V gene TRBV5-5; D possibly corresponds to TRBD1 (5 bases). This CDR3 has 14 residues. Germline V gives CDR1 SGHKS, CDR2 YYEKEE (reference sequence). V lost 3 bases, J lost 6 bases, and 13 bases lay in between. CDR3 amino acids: CASSWSEGIQPQHF. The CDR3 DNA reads TGTGCCAGCAGCTGGTCAGAGGGGATTCAGCCCCAGCATTTT.

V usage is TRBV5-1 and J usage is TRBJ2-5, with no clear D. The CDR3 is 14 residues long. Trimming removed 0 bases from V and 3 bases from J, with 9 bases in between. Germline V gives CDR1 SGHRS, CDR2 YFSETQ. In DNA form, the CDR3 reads TGCGCCAGCAGCTTGGAGGTCCGGGAAGAGACCCAGTACTTC. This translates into CASSLEVREETQYF.

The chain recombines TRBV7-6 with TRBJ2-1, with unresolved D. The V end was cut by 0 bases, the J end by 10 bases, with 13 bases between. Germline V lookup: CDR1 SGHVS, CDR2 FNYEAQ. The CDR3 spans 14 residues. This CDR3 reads CASSLAGWVVEQFF. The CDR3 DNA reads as TGTGCCAGCAGCTTAGCGGGATGGGTTGTGGAGCAGTTCTTC.

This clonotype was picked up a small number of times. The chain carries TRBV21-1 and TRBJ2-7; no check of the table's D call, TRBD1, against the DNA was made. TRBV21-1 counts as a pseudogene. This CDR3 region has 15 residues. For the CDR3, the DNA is TGTGCCAGCAGCAAGGAGCGGTCCCACCCTACCGAGCAGTACTTC. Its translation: CASSKERSHPTEQYF.

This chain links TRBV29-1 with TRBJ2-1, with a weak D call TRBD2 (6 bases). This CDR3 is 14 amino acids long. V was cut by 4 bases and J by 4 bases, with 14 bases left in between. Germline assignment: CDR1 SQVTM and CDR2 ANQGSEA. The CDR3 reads CSVAGGAGYNEQFF. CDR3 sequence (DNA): TGCAGCGTTGCCGGGGGTGCGGGTTACAATGAGCAGTTCTTC.